This TCR beta chain was documented in a study of T cell responses to AZD1222 COVID-19 vaccine. Study-level information: Second-dose intervals of approximately 4 or approximately 12 weeks were pooled.

This table comes from immunoSEQ multiplex PCR, and its TCRdb copy is limited to in-frame clones, with some not included. The table lists roughly 110,000 clones, under 95% of them singletons. Germline values: CDR1 KGHDR, CDR2 SFDVKD. The length of the CDR3 is 12 residues. J was trimmed by 8 bases and V by 6 bases; bases with no gene match: 4. Remarks on this clone: No antigen is known for it.

Points from the study as a whole: White British people made up most donors, females outnumbered males, and clonal diversity was possibly underestimated. Regions 160-218 and 743-854 held dominance among vaccine-associated CD4 TCRs, which spanned spike.

The source material was peripheral blood, sampled on day 0 of AZD1222 vaccination. This clonotype originated in an adult in good health. This chain joins TRBV24-1 and TRBJ1-1, with 8 nucleotides matching TRBD1. CDR3 nucleotide sequence: TGTGCCACCAGTTCAAGGACAGGGGAAGCTTTCTTT. This gives the protein CATSSRTGEAFF.